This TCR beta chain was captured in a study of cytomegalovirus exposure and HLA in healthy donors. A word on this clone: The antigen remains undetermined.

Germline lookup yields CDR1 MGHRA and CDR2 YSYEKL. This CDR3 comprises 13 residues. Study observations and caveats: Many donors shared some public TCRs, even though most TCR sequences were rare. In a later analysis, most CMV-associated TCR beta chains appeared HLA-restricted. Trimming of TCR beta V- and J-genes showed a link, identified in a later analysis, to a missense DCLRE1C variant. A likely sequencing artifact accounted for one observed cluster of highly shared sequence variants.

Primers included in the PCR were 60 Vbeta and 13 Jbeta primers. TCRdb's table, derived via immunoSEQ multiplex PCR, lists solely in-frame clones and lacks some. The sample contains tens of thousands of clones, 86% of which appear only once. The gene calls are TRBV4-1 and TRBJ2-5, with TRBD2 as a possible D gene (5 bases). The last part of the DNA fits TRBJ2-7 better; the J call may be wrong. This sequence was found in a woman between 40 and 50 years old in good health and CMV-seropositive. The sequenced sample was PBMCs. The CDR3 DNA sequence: TGCGCCAGCAGCCCCCGGGACTCCTACGAGCAGTACTTC. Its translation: CASSPRDSYEQYF.